This entry concerns a single T cell receptor beta chain. Its cognate antigen has yet to be identified. No much larger clone exists at a distance of one base, and base qualities are not known. The data stem from a study of blood T cell repertoires in COVID-19 (dated by TCRdb to the early 2020s). Background on the whole study: The collaborator samples originated in the United States, Italy and Spain and spanned the acute and convalescent phases of COVID-19. A de-identified subject ID, COVID-19 status, age in years and sex were almost always included in the sample metadata. The prospective study material was composed of cDNA or gDNA derived from T cells, B-cell-depleted T cells, or PBMCs. Samples came from the ongoing ImmuneRACE study (first 160 participants) plus 1,254 subjects from 6 global collaborators. Deeply sampled blood TCRbeta repertoires from subjects exposed to, actively infected with, or recovered from COVID-19 were included in the dataset. A freely available public database, intended as a resource for researchers studying the immune response to SARS-CoV-2, is where the repertoires were released. Where available, HLA class I and class II types were taken from metadata supplied by the sample provider and were not determined by assay-based typing.

TCRbeta CDR3 regions were amplified from genomic DNA using the immunoSEQ Assay, a bias-controlled multiplex PCR. On the authors' methods: The number of nucleated cells in each sample was estimated from the amplification of reference gene primers within the assay. Sequence reads were collapsed and filtered to measure the absolute abundance of every unique TCRbeta CDR3 rearrangement. Productive Simpson clonality was computed per sample as the square root of Simpson's diversity index over productive rearrangements. TCRdb limited this immuneACCESS table to in-frame rearrangements with V and J called. A share of clones is missing; checked studies link under half to unresolved V genes, and the rest is unexplained. That table supplies the V and J calls and clone size; D and trimming were determined from the DNA. Present in this sample are around 400,000 clones, 70% to 90% of which were seen just once. About 10% of the sample rests with the top ten.

Summary of the overall study and its limitations: Clinical and demographic metadata were provided uncurated, with the amount varying by source and participant.

In Seattle, one collaborating source enrolled patients while the infection was active and tracked those patients longitudinally over the course of disease. Collaborating institutions collected whole blood in K2EDTA tubes following their own protocols. For TCRbeta analysis, collaborators shipped samples in one of three forms: frozen whole blood, isolated PBMCs, or DNA extracted from either of those sample types. V is pared back by 4 bases and J by 6 bases, with 14 bases lying between the germline termini. Counted from cysteine to phenylalanine, this CDR3 has 13 amino acids. This entry keeps only the CDR3 DNA: 39 bases, framed from base 1. Reading the germline V gene (reference sequence) gives CDR1 GTSNPN and CDR2 SVGIG.

The source is a woman in her thirties with COVID-19, enrolled during active disease. The specimen sequenced was peripheral blood. The chain is assembled from TRBV30 and TRBJ2-3, with TRBD2 perhaps the D gene, on 6 matching bases. The DNA sequence is given as TGTGCCTGGACGGGGGTGGGGTTGGATACGCAGTATTTT. It encodes CAWTGVGLDTQYF.